This T cell receptor beta chain originates from a study of T cell repertoires in cytomegalovirus infection. On the study more broadly: It can be stated that public TCR beta signatures indicated CMV infection as well as a matching HLA type.

V lost 3 bases to trimming and J lost 5 bases, with 17 bases between them. The CDR3 sequence is 16 residues long. MiXCR, applied by TCRdb to the reads, yields one record per CDR3 protein. The sample has fewer than 350,000 distinct CDR3 sequences, 29% seen once. For this clonotype: Its antigen is currently unknown.

This material consisted of cultured PBMCs, taken from culture after CMV antigen stimulation. This chain links TRBV12-3 or TRBV12-4 with TRBJ1-5; D call uncertain. The TCR originated in a human donor in good health (CMV status not recorded). Some clones in this sample may be carry-over from other donors' samples. The CDR3 region has the DNA TGTGCCAGCAGTTTTTACCCTCCTGCGCCAGATCAGCCCCAGCATTTT. This encodes CASSFYPPAPDQPQHF.